The 5 T cell receptor beta chains below all came from one sample that was sequenced in a study of radiotherapy plus CTLA-4 blockade in lung cancer. Method: immunoSEQ multiplex PCR; TCRdb's copy keeps in-frame clones and lacks some. The data contain 60,000 to 75,000 clones, 65% to 85% of them singletons. The sample here was peripheral blood, taken from a patient treated with radiotherapy plus ipilimumab. The receptors originated from a human donor with non-small cell lung cancer whose response to radiotherapy plus ipilimumab could not be evaluated. Some clones in this sample may be carry-over from other donors' samples.

The gene calls are TRBV5-1 and TRBJ1-1; D ambiguous. The CDR3 is 14 residues long. Germline V lookup: CDR1 SGHRS, CDR2 YFSETQ. V gave up 4 bases and J gave up 4 bases, with 14 bases separating them. CDR3 residues: CASSPGQRLTEAFF. CDR3 bases: TGCGCCAGCAGCCCCGGTCAGAGGCTCACTGAAGCTTTCTTT.

The chain recombines TRBV19 with TRBJ2-7, with TRBD1 matching 8 bases. J was trimmed by 0 bases and V by 3 bases; bases with no gene match: 4. The V gene's germline CDR1 is LNHDA and CDR2 SQIVND (reference sequence). There are 15 residues in the CDR3. For the CDR3, the DNA is TGTGCCAGTAGTATTTGGGACAGGTCCTCCTACGAGCAGTACTTC. It is translated as CASSIWDRSSYEQYF.

The chain has TRBV18 and TRBJ1-2, with D maybe TRBD1 (6 bases). The CDR3 has 16 residues. The germline gives CDR1 KGHSH, CDR2 LQKENI. The V gene lost 1 base and the J gene lost 8 bases, with 20 bases spanning the gap. The CDR3 is CASSPRLAGAMEGYTF. In nucleotides, the CDR3 is TGTGCCAGCTCACCACGTCTGGCAGGGGCGATGGAGGGCTACACCTTC. The complete variable domain, with remaining parts taken from reference TRBV18 and TRBJ1-2, reads NAGVMQNPRHLVRRRGQEARLRCSPMKGHSHVYWYRQLPEEGLKFMVYLQKENIIDESGMPKERFSAEFPKEGPSILRIQQVVRGDSAAYFCASSPRLAGAMEGYTFGSGTRLTVV.

The DNA of the CDR3 is TGCGCCAGCAGCTTGGGTAGGGGAAGGACCGGGGAGCTGTTTTTT. Translating gives CASSLGRGRTGELFF. The rearrangement links TRBV5-1 to TRBJ2-2, with a tentative D call TRBD1 (5 bases). Trimming stripped 0 bases from V and 5 bases from J, with 11 bases between. Germline V lookup: CDR1 SGHRS, CDR2 YFSETQ. This CDR3 contains 15 residues.

This clone has a handful of counts. The J gene is TRBJ2-2, the V gene TRBV6-5; D call uncertain. The CDR3 is made up of 13 amino acids. V dropped 2 bases and J dropped 4 bases, with 5 bases sitting between them. The germline V gene encodes CDR1 MNHEY and CDR2 SVGAGI. For the CDR3, the DNA is TGTGCCAGCAGTTACATCGGCACCGGGGAGCTGTTTTTT. Protein: CASSYIGTGELFF.